This T cell receptor beta chain was profiled in a study of OX40 agonist ivuxolimab in advanced cancers. Regarding the study as a whole: Fewer expanded clones were found on average in CD4+ than in CD8+ T cells.

A note on this clone: Its antigen is undetermined.

Measured with immunoSEQ multiplex PCR; TCRdb has only the in-frame clones, and not every one. The sample has fewer than 100,000 clones, 84% seen once. The V gene's germline CDR1 is SGHNT and CDR2 YYREEE (reference sequence). The CDR3 extends over 13 amino acids. V was shortened by 7 bases and J by 4 bases, with 14 bases between the two germline ends. The TCR originated in an adult with an advanced solid tumor such as melanoma, head and neck, liver or kidney cancer. This chain joins TRBV5-4 and TRBJ1-2; no firm D call. Sample: CD4+ or CD8+ T cells sorted from blood, taken in a trial of the OX40 agonist ivuxolimab. CDR3 DNA: TGTGCCAGCGTACCCAGACCGGGCTATGGCTACACCTTC. Protein sequence: CASVPRPGYGYTF.